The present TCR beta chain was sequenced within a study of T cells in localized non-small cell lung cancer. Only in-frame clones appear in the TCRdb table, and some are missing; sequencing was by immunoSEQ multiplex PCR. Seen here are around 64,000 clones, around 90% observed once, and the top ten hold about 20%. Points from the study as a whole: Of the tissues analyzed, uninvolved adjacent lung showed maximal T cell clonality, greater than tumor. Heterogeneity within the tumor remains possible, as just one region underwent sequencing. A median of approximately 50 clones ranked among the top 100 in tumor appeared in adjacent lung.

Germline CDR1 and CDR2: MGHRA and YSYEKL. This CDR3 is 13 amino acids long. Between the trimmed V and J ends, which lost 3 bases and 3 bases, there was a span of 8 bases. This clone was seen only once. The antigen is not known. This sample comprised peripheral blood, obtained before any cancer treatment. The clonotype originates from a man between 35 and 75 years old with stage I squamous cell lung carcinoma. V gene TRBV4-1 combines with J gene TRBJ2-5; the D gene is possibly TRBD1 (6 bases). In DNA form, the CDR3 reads TGCGCCAGCAGCCACAGGGGTGAAGAGACCCAGTACTTC. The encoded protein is CASSHRGEETQYF.